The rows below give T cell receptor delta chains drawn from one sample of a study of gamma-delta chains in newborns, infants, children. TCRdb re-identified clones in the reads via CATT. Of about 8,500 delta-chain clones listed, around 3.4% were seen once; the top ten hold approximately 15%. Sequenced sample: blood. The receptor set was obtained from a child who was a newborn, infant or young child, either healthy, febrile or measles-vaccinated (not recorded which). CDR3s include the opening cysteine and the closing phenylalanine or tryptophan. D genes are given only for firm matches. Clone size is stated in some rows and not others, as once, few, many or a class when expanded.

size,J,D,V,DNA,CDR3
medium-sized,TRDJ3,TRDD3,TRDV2,TGTGCCTGTGACACAGTACTGGGGGCCCTAAGCTCCTGGGACACCCGACAGATGTTTTTC,CACDTVLGALSSWDTRQMFF
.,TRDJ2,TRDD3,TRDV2,TGTGCCTGTGACCCGGTACTGGGGGCTAGAGCTTTGGCAGCACAACTCTTCTTT,CACDPVLGARALAAQLFF
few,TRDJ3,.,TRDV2,TGTGCCTGTGACACTGGGGCCTTTAGCTCCTGGGACACCCGACAGGTGTTCTTC,CACDTGAFSSWDTRQVFF
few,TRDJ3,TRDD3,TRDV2,TGTGCCTGTGACACTGGGGGATATTTCGGCTCCTGGGACACCCGACAGATGTTTTTC,CACDTGGYFGSWDTRQMFF
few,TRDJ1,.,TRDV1,TGTGCTCTTGGGGAAACCAAGGCCTTCCTACTGGGGGGTCCGTACACCGATAAACTCATCTTT,CALGETKAFLLGGPYTDKLIF
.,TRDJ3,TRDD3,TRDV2,TGTGCCTGTGACACCTACTGGGGGGATAGCTCCTGGGACACCCGACAGATGTTTTTC,CACDTYWGDSSWDTRQMFF
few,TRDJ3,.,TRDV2,TGTGCCTGTGACACCTTACCCTGGGACACCCGACAGATGTTTTTC,CACDTLPWDTRQMFF
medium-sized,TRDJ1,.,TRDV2,TGTGCCTGTGACACCTGGGGGTTCACCGATAAACTCATCTTT,CACDTWGFTDKLIF
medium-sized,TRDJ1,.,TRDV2,TGTGCCTGTGACACTGGGGATACCGATAAACTCATCTTT,CACDTGDTDKLIF
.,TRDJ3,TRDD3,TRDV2,TGTGCCTGTGACATACTGGGGGATACCAACTCCTGGGACACCCGACAGATGTTTTTC,CACDILGDTNSWDTRQMFF
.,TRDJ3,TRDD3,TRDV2,TGTGCCTGTGGCCGGCTGGGGGATCCGAGCTCCTGGGACACCCGACAGATGTTTTTC,CACGRLGDPSSWDTRQMFF
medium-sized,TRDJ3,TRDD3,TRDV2,TGTGCCTGTGACACCGGATGGGGGATACCTAGCTCCTGGGACACCCGACAGATGTTTTTC,CACDTGWGIPSSWDTRQMFF
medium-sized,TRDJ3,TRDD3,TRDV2,TGTGCCTGTGACACGGGGATACACTGGGACACCCGACAGATGTTTTTC,CACDTGIHWDTRQMFF
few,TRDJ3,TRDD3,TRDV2,TGTGCCTGTGACCTACTGGGGGCTAGCCCCTGGGACACCCGACAGATGTTTTTC,CACDLLGASPWDTRQMFF
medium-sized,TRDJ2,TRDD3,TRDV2,TGTGCCTGTGATATACTGGGGGACAAGAAAGGGACAGCACAACTCTTCTTT,CACDILGDKKGTAQLFF
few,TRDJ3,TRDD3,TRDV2,TGTGCCTGCGACACCGTGGGGATACGCGGCCCCTGGGACACCCGACAGATGTTTTTC,CACDTVGIRGPWDTRQMFF
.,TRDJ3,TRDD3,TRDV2,TGTGCCTGTGACAAAGTACTGGGGGTCCCCAGCTCCTGGGACACCCGACAGATGTTTTTC,CACDKVLGVPSSWDTRQMFF
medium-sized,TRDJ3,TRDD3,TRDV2,TGTGCCTGTGACACCTTACTGGGGGGCAAGTCCTGGGACACCCGACAGATGTTTTTC,CACDTLLGGKSWDTRQMFF
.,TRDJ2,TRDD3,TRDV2,TGTGCCTGTGACACCGTGGGGGGATACGCCTTGACAGCACAACTCTTCTTT,CACDTVGGYALTAQLFF
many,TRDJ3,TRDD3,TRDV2,TGTGCCTGTGACACCGTACTGGGGGATACGTTGAGCTCCTGGGACACCCGACTGATGTTTTTC,CACDTVLGDTLSSWDTRLMFF
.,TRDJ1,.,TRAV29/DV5,.,CSVLLCSTGGYTDKLIF
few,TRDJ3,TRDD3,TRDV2,TGTGCCTGTGACAGTTCCTTCTACTGGGGGATACGCTCCTGGGACACCCGACAGATGTTTTTC,CACDSSFYWGIRSWDTRQMFF
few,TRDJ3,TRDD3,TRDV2,TGCGCCTATGACCACTTACTGGGGGATACTACCTGGGACACCCGACAGATGTTTTTC,CAYDHLLGDTTWDTRQMFF
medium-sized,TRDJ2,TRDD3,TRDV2,TGTGCCTGTGACACACTGGGGGATAGGACAGCACAACTCTTCTTT,CACDTLGDRTAQLFF
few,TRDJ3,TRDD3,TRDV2,TGTGCCTGTGACACCTGGGGGATTTCCTGGGACACTCGACAGATGTTTTTC,CACDTWGISWDTRQMFF
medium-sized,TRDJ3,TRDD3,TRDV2,TGTGCCTGTGGCCTCGTACTGGGGGATACGGATTCCTCCTGGGACACCCGACAGATGTTTTTC,CACGLVLGDTDSSWDTRQMFF
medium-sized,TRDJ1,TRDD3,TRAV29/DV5,TGTGCAGCAAGCGAGGGAACTGGGGGATACACAGCGTACACCGATAAACTCATCTTT,CAASEGTGGYTAYTDKLIF
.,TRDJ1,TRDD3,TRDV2,TGTGCCTGTGACGCTTACTGGGGGATACGCGGCGATAAACTCATCTTT,CACDAYWGIRGDKLIF
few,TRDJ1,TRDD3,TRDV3,TGTGCCTTCTCTTACTGGGGGATACATCACACCGATAAACTCATCTTT,CAFSYWGIHHTDKLIF
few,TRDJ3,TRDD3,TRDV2,TGTGCCTGTGACCCTACGACTGGGGGATACCCCAGCTCCTGGGACACCCGACAGATGTTCTTC,CACDPTTGGYPSSWDTRQMFF
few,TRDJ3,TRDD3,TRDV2,TGTGCCTGTGGCAGTACTGGGGGATACGCAACTAGCTCCTGGGACACCCGACAGATGTTTTTC,CACGSTGGYATSSWDTRQMFF
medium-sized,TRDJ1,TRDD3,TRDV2,TGTGCCTGTGACTACTGGGGGAACACCGATAAACTCATCTTT,CACDYWGNTDKLIF
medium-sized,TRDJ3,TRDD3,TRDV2,TGTGCCTGTGACACCGTGGGATACGCGGGAGACACCCGACAGATGTTTTTC,CACDTVGYAGDTRQMFF
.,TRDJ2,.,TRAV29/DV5,TGTGCAGCAAGGGGCCTTCCTAAATGGGGTAACTGGGGAAAAACAGCACAACTCTTCTTT,CAARGLPKWGNWGKTAQLFF
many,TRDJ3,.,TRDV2,TGTGCCTGTGACACCTGGGGGCCCGCAGGCGCCTGGGACACCCGACAGATGTTTTTC,CACDTWGPAGAWDTRQMFF
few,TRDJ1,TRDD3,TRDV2,TGTGCCTGTGACAGTACTGGGGGACACTATAGGTACACCGATAAACTCATCTTT,CACDSTGGHYRYTDKLIF
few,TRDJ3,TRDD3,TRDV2,TGTGCCTGTGACAGCTGGGGGATAGGTTCGGACACCCGACAGATGTTTTTC,CACDSWGIGSDTRQMFF
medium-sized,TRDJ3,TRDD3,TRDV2,TGTGCCTGTGACATCGTACTGGGGGATGGCTCCTGGGACACCCGACAGATGTTTTTC,CACDIVLGDGSWDTRQMFF
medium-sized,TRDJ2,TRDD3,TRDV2,TGTGCCTGTGACACCGTAGGGGATACGACAGCACAACTCTTCTTT,CACDTVGDTTAQLFF
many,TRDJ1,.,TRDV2,TGTGCCTGTGATCGACTGGGACCTACATTAGGCGATAAACTCATCTTT,CACDRLGPTLGDKLIF
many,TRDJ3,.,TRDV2,TGTGCCTGTGACACCGCGGGTTACAGCTCCTGGGACACCCGACAGATGTTTTTC,CACDTAGYSSWDTRQMFF
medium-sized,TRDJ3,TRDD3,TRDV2,TGTGCCTGTGACACGGCTGCTGGGGGATACAGCCTCTCCTGGGACACCCGACAGATGTTTTTC,CACDTAAGGYSLSWDTRQMFF
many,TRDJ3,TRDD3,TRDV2,TGTGCCTGTGACACCTGGGGGATACAAGGGGTCTCCTGGGACACCCGACAGATGTTTTTC,CACDTWGIQGVSWDTRQMFF
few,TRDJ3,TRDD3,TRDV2,TGTGCCTGTGACCTGCTTGGGGGGATACGCAGCTCCCGGGACACCCGACAGATGTTTTTC,CACDLLGGIRSSRDTRQMFF
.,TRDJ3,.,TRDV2,TGTGCCTGTGACACCGCAGGGGGCTCCTGGGACATCCGACAGATGTTTTTC,CACDTAGGSWDIRQMFF
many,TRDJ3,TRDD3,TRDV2,TGTGCCTGTGACATCGTACTGGGGGATACGCGCAACTGGGACACCCGACAGATGTTTTTC,CACDIVLGDTRNWDTRQMFF
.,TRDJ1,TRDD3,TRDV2,TGTGCCTGTGACTTACTGGGGGATGTAGCCGATAAACTCATCTTT,CACDLLGDVADKLIF
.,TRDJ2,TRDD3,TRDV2,TGTGCCTGTGACACCGTGGGGGATAATAGGGCACAACTCTTCTTT,CACDTVGDNRAQLFF
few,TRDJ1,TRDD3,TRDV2,TGTGCCTGTGACATACTGGGGGATACTAGGTGGAGCGATAAACTCATCTTT,CACDILGDTRWSDKLIF
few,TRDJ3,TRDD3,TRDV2,TGTGCCTGTGGCCTACTGGGGGATATCTGGGACACCCGACAGATGTTTTTC,CACGLLGDIWDTRQMFF
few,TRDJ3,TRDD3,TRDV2,TGTGCCCGTGACACCTGGGGGATTAGTTGGTCCTGGGACACCCGACAGATGTTTTTC,CARDTWGISWSWDTRQMFF
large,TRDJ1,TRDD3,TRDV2,TGTGCCTGTGACATACTGGGGGATACGTACACCGATAAACTCATCTTT,CACDILGDTYTDKLIF
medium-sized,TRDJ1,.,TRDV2,TGTGCCTGTGACACCTGGGGATTACGCACCGATAAACTCATCTTT,CACDTWGLRTDKLIF
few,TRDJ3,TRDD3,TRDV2,TGTGCCTGCGACTCTGTACTGGGGGATACCACCTGGGACACCCGACAGATGTTTTTC,CACDSVLGDTTWDTRQMFF
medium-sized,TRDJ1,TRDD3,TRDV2,TGTGCCTGTGACACGCTGGGGGAACGTCCCGATAAACTCATCTTT,CACDTLGERPDKLIF
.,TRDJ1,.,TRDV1,TGTGCTCTTGGGGAACTTTCTTCCTACGTGATACTGGGGAAAGGGACCGATAAACTCATCTTT,CALGELSSYVILGKGTDKLIF
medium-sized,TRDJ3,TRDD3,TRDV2,TGTGCCTGTGACACCGTACTGGGGGATACAGCCTGGGACACCCGACAGATGTTTTTC,CACDTVLGDTAWDTRQMFF
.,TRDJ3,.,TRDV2,TGTGCCTGTGACACCGGGTGGGGGGTACGGAGCTCCCGGGACACCCGACAGATGTTTTTC,CACDTGWGVRSSRDTRQMFF
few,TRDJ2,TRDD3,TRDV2,TGTGCCTGTGACCCCGTGGGGGATACTGCAGCACAACTCTTCTTT,CACDPVGDTAAQLFF
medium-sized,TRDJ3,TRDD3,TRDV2,TGTGCCTGTGACACCGCTGGGGGATCCCCCTCCTGGGACACCCGACAGATGTTTTTC,CACDTAGGSPSWDTRQMFF